Listed below are T cell receptor beta chains from one sample, sequenced in a study of OX40 agonist ivuxolimab in advanced cancers. Method: immunoSEQ multiplex PCR; TCRdb's copy keeps in-frame clones and lacks some. The profile covers some 74,000 clones, with around 80% appearing a single time and about 5% taken by the ten largest. This material consisted of CD4+ or CD8+ T cells sorted from blood, taken in a trial of the OX40 agonist ivuxolimab. The receptors come from an adult with an advanced solid tumor such as melanoma, head and neck, liver or kidney cancer. The CDR3 runs from the conserved cysteine through the conserved F or W.

v_gene: TRBV11-2; j_gene: TRBJ2-5; CDR3aa: CASSFGQGETQYF
v_gene: TRBV6-5; j_gene: TRBJ2-3; CDR3aa: CASSYDGSTDTQYF
v_gene: TRBV2; j_gene: TRBJ2-3; CDR3aa: CASKSDMATDTQYF
v_gene: TRBV4-1; j_gene: TRBJ2-5; CDR3aa: CASSQASPSKETQYF
v_gene: TRBV7-2; j_gene: TRBJ2-5; CDR3aa: CASSPDRGRWETQYF
v_gene: TRBV5-1; j_gene: TRBJ2-1; CDR3aa: CASKLADGYEQFF
v_gene: TRBV19; j_gene: TRBJ2-1; CDR3aa: CASSISGTFYNEQFF
v_gene: TRBV19; j_gene: TRBJ1-4; CDR3aa: CASRTPDAILF
v_gene: TRBV5-5; j_gene: TRBJ2-7; CDR3aa: CASSPRQGSQWELYEQYF
v_gene: TRBV5-4; j_gene: TRBJ1-5; CDR3aa: CASSLAGQPQHF
v_gene: TRBV4-2; j_gene: TRBJ1-3; CDR3aa: CASSQEGTAGNTIYF
v_gene: TRBV6-5; j_gene: TRBJ2-5; CDR3aa: CASSYSGDPRVETQYF
v_gene: TRBV20-1; j_gene: TRBJ2-2; CDR3aa: CSARGPGELFF
v_gene: TRBV6-6; j_gene: TRBJ1-4; CDR3aa: CASSPLQGVNEKLFF
v_gene: TRBV2; j_gene: TRBJ2-7; CDR3aa: CASSERGEQYF
v_gene: TRBV7-2; j_gene: TRBJ1-1; CDR3aa: CASSLGRGANEAFF
v_gene: TRBV7-2; j_gene: TRBJ2-1; CDR3aa: CASSPSRRRGEQFF
v_gene: TRBV19; j_gene: TRBJ2-3; CDR3aa: CASSIARRGADTQYF
v_gene: TRBV28; j_gene: TRBJ2-3; CDR3aa: CASIKAGALNTQYF
v_gene: TRBV11-2; j_gene: TRBJ2-5; CDR3aa: CASSLVRSTSTQYF
v_gene: TRBV5-3; j_gene: TRBJ2-7; CDR3aa: CARSLHPGQGGTYEQYF
v_gene: TRBV5-4; j_gene: TRBJ1-2; CDR3aa: CASSDWNDPYGYTF
v_gene: TRBV2; j_gene: TRBJ2-3; CDR3aa: CASSEWGWRGSTDTQYF
v_gene: TRBV7-8; j_gene: TRBJ2-7; CDR3aa: CASSPLSGGAEDEQYF
v_gene: TRBV7-2; j_gene: TRBJ1-2; CDR3aa: CASRRDRRNYGYTF
v_gene: TRBV5-4; j_gene: TRBJ2-1; CDR3aa: CASSPGGDRSYNEQFF
v_gene: TRBV28; j_gene: TRBJ1-1; CDR3aa: CASKPGQGLNTEAFF
v_gene: TRBV11-2; j_gene: TRBJ2-5; CDR3aa: CASSLYRQETQYF
v_gene: TRBV6-1; j_gene: TRBJ2-7; CDR3aa: CASSVEGAYEQYF
v_gene: TRBV6-5; j_gene: TRBJ2-7; CDR3aa: CASSYGGTAPSYEQYF